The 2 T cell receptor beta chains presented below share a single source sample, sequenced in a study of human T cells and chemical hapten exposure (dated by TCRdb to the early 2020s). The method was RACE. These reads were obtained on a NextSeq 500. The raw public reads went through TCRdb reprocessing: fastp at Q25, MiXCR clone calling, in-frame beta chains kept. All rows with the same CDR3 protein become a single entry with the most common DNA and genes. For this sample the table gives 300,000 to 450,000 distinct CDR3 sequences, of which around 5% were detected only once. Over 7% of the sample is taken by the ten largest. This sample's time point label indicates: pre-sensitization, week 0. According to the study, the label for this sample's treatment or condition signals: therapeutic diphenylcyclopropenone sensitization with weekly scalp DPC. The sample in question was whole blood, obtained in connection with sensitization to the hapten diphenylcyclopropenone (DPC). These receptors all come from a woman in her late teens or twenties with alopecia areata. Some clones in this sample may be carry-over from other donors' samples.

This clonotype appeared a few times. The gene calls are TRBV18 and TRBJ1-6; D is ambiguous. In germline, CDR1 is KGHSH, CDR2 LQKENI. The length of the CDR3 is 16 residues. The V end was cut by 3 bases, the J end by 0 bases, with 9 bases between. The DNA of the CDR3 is TGTGCCAGCTCACCTAAGGTGAGCTCCTATAATTCACCCCTCCACTTT. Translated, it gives CASSPKVSSYNSPLHF.

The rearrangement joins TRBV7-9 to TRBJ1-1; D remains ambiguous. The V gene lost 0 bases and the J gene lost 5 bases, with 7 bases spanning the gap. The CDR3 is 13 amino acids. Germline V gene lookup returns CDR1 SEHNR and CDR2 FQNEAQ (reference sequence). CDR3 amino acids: CASSLAMGTEAFF. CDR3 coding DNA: TGTGCCAGCAGCTTAGCCATGGGGACTGAAGCTTTCTTT.